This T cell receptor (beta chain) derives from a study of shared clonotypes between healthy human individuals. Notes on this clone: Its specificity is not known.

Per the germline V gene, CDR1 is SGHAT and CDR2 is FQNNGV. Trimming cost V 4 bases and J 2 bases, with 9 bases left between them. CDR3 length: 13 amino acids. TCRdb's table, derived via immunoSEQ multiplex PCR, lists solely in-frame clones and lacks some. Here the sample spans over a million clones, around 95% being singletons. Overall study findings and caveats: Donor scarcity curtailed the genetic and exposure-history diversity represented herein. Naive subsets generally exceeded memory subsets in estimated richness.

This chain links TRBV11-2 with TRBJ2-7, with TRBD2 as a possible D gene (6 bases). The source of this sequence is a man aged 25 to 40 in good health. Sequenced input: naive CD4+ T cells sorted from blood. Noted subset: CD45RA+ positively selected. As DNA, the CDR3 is TGTGCCAGCAGCTACCGGGAGACCTACGAGCAGTACTTC. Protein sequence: CASSYRETYEQYF.